The rows below give T cell receptor beta chains drawn from one sample of a study of CD8+CD57+ T cells in acquired aplastic anemia. MiXCR, applied by TCRdb to the reads, yields one record per CDR3 protein. The table records over 45,000 distinct CDR3 sequences, 70% to 80% of them present only once. Sequencing input: sorted CD4+, CD8+, or CD8+CD57+ T cells (not recorded which) from PBMCs. These receptors originate from a human donor in good health, serving as a control. Each CDR3 is given with its conserved first and last residue. Fields, in order: clone size, J gene, D gene, V gene, CDR3 protein, CDR3 DNA. A D gene is named only where the DNA matches it firmly. The listing skips clone size in some rows; elsewhere it reads once, few, many or a size class.

many | TRBJ2-3 | . | TRBV27 | CASSSTSTDTQYF | TGTGCCAGCAGTTCTACTAGCACAGATACGCAGTATTTT
. | TRBJ2-3 | . | TRBV2 | CASSRLGISTDTQYF | TGTGCCAGCAGCAGACTGGGGATTAGCACAGATACGCAGTATTTT
many | TRBJ2-3 | . | TRBV5-4 | CASNSLTDTQYF | TGTGCCAGCAACTCACTCACAGATACGCAGTATTTT
many | TRBJ2-5 | TRBD2 | TRBV6-1 | CASSALTSGSGETQYF | TGTGCCAGCAGTGCCCTGACTAGCGGGAGTGGGGAGACCCAGTACTTC
. | TRBJ2-4 | . | TRBV11-2 | CASSSAGPQHPLYF | TGTGCCAGCAGCTCGGCCGGTCCACAGCACCCTCTGTACTTC
. | TRBJ2-1 | . | TRBV2 | CASSERDPGLDEQSF | TGTGCCAGCAGTGAGCGGGACCCCGGCCTGGATGAGCAGTCCTTC
. | TRBJ1-3 | TRBD1 | TRBV25-1 | CASSERVTGGSGNTIYF | TGTGCCAGCAGTGAACGCGTGACAGGGGGCTCTGGAAACACCATATATTTT
. | TRBJ2-1 | . | TRBV27 | CASSSSGSGQFF | TGTGCCAGCAGTTCCTCAGGGTCGGGGCAGTTCTTC
. | TRBJ1-2 | TRBD1 | TRBV20-1 | CSAREGAPGYGYTF | TGCAGTGCTCGCGAGGGGGCGCCCGGCTATGGCTACACCTTC
. | TRBJ1-2 | . | TRBV7-8 | CASSLTGGAKGYTF | TGTGCCAGCAGCTTAACGGGGGGCGCGAAGGGCTACACCTTC